Listed here are 26 T cell receptor beta chains from one sample, sequenced in a study of spatial heterogeneity in lung cancer. Time point noted: sample taken at primary tumor resection. Material for sequencing was whole RNA from tumor, nontumor lung or frozen PBMC, left unsorted. TCRdb re-called the 5' RACE reads through MiXCR, storing one row per CDR3 protein. The sample consists of 20,000 to 25,000 distinct CDR3 sequences, 6.9% of them appearing once. The sequences come from PBMCs, collected at surgery. Receptors originate from a male donor with early-stage non-small cell lung cancer.

This clonotype was seen more than once but under ten times. The rearrangement joins TRBV7-7 to TRBJ2-3, with D hard to call. In germline, CDR1 is SSHAT, CDR2 FNYEAQ (reference sequence). The V and J ends lost 5 bases and 4 bases respectively, with 19 bases between them. This CDR3 spans 16 amino acids. DNA for the CDR3: TGTGCCAGCAGCCCGGCGATTCGTTATTCGGCAGATACGCAGTATTTT. As protein: CASSPAIRYSADTQYF.

This clonotype was seen repeatedly, ten times or more. The chain has TRBV7-8 and TRBJ2-3; D is perhaps TRBD1 (6 bases). The CDR3 runs 16 residues. V was clipped by 1 base and J by 8 bases, with 19 bases between them. Germline V lookup: CDR1 SGHVS, CDR2 FQNEAQ. CDR3 DNA: TGTGCCAGCAGCTTAGAAGGGGGTGACCTCACTCGTACGCAGTATTTT. Translated, it gives CASSLEGGDLTRTQYF.

This clonotype was recorded many times. The chain has TRBV20-1 and TRBJ2-1; tentative D call: TRBD1 (6 bases). This CDR3 has 13 amino acids. Germline-derived CDR1 and CDR2 are DFQATT and SNEGSKA (reference sequence). The V end lost 4 bases, the J end lost 6 bases, and 13 bases lay between the germline ends. The CDR3 nucleotides are TGCAGTGCTACGCGGAGAGGGGGCAATGAGCAGTTCTTC. This encodes CSATRRGGNEQFF.

Ten or more counts support this clonotype. V usage is TRBV6-6 and J usage is TRBJ1-5, with a possible D match to TRBD1 (5 bases). Per the germline V gene, CDR1 is MNHNY and CDR2 is SVGAGI (reference sequence). The CDR3 has 15 amino acids. Trimming cost V 9 bases and J 2 bases, with 17 bases left between them. The CDR3 spells CASGPRGRGNQPQHF. CDR3 bases: TGTGCCAGTGGCCCAAGGGGTCGTGGCAATCAGCCCCAGCATTTT.

To note about this clonotype: One end of the junction varies from germline; a read error may be responsible. The chain links TRBV10-3 to TRBJ2-7, with D possibly TRBD2 on 5 matching bases. The germline CDR1 and CDR2 sequences are ENHRY and SYGVKD. This CDR3 is 18 amino acids long. The CDR3 sequence: CAVSATFGTVGVEGEQYF. CDR3 in DNA: TGTGCCGTCAGTGCAACATTCGGCACGGTGGGAGTTGAGGGCGAGCAGTACTTC.

This clonotype was observed at least ten times. The chain uses TRBV5-5 and TRBJ1-3, with no clear D. Germline loops: CDR1 SGHKS, CDR2 YYEKEE (reference sequence). The CDR3 contains 13 residues. V dropped 5 bases and J dropped 0 bases, with 6 bases sitting between them. CDR3 region: CASRTASGNTIYF. Here the CDR3 DNA reads TGTGCCAGCAGAACAGCCTCTGGAAACACCATATATTTT.

In its sample, this clonotype was seen many times. The chain carries TRBV12-5 and TRBJ2-7, with TRBD1 matching over 9 bases. The V gene's germline CDR1 is LGHNT and CDR2 FRNRAP. The V segment lost 0 bases and the J segment 2 bases; nucleotides outside the gene matches: 2. The CDR3 is made up of 15 amino acids. The CDR3 DNA follows: TGTGCTAGTGGTTTGGTGGGACAGGGCCCCTACGAGCAGTACTTC. Protein: CASGLVGQGPYEQYF.

This clonotype was observed at least ten times. The chain has TRBV3-1 and TRBJ1-1; TRBD1 matches at 11 bases. The CDR3 consists of 13 residues. Germline CDR1 reads LGHDT; CDR2 reads YNNKEL (reference sequence). V shed 5 bases, J shed 11 bases, and the junction held 7 bases outside the gene matches. CDR3 protein: CASSRDRGNRAFF. The DNA of the CDR3 is TGTGCCAGCAGCAGGGACAGGGGGAACCGGGCTTTCTTT.

This clonotype was observed at least ten times. This chain connects TRBV6-1 to TRBJ1-6; 9 nucleotides line up with TRBD1. This CDR3 contains 15 residues. From germline, CDR1 is MNHNS and CDR2 SASEGT. V was pared by 5 bases and J by 10 bases, with 9 bases of the junction left unmatched. This CDR3 reads CASSLPGQGNSPLHF. In nucleotides, the CDR3 is TGTGCCAGCAGTCTTCCGGGACAGGGAAACTCACCCCTCCACTTT.

Many counts were recorded for this clonotype. V and J are TRBV30 and TRBJ1-1; D unclear. The V gene lost 4 bases and the J gene lost 8 bases, with 20 bases spanning the gap. The CDR3 sequence is 14 residues long. The germline gives CDR1 GTSNPN, CDR2 SVGIG (reference sequence). The DNA of the CDR3 is TGTGCCTGGAATAGTAAGGGTATAGATAGGGAAGCTTTCTTT. It yields the protein CAWNSKGIDREAFF.

This clonotype has more than one count but fewer than ten. The chain has TRBV3-1 and TRBJ2-1; D not resolved. Trimming took 4 bases from V and 9 from J, leaving 19 bases between them. Germline V gene lookup returns CDR1 LGHDT and CDR2 YNNKEL (reference sequence). This CDR3 has 15 residues. CDR3 sequence: CASSPDPRIMGEQFF. The CDR3 DNA sequence: TGTGCCAGCAGCCCGGATCCGCGGATAATGGGTGAGCAGTTCTTC.

The rearrangement joins TRBV5-1 to TRBJ2-1, with D hard to call. Germline CDR1 SGHRS, CDR2 YFSETQ. Trimming pared 0 bases from V and 3 bases from J, leaving 4 bases between. CDR3 size: 13 residues. The CDR3 loop reads CASSLGSYNEQFF. The CDR3 DNA is TGCGCCAGCAGCTTGGGTAGCTACAATGAGCAGTTCTTC.

V gene TRBV6-1 combines with J gene TRBJ2-7; D unclear. Trimming removed 1 base at V and 7 bases at J, with 11 bases between. The CDR3 totals 13 residues. Germline lookup yields CDR1 MNHNS and CDR2 SASEGT. CDR3 sequence: CASSEGEWQEQYV. The CDR3 DNA reads TGTGCCAGCAGTGAAGGAGAGTGGCAAGAGCAGTACGTC.

This clonotype has a count of ten or more. The V and J genes are TRBV20-1 and TRBJ2-3; 7 bases fit TRBD2. In germline, CDR1 is DFQATT, CDR2 SNEGSKA (reference sequence). The CDR3 runs to 16 residues. The trim removed 0 bases at V and 2 bases at J, leaving 8 bases unmatched. CDR3 protein: CSARDIERGLTDTQYF. The CDR3 bases are TGCAGTGCTAGAGATATTGAGCGGGGCCTCACAGATACGCAGTATTTT.

The gene calls are TRBV27 and TRBJ1-5; no reliable D call. This CDR3 spans 14 amino acids. The V end was cut by 4 bases, the J end by 5 bases, with 12 bases between. Germline CDR1 is MNHEY and CDR2 is SMNVEV (reference sequence). Written as DNA, the CDR3 is TGTGCCAGCAGTTGGACTGCGTGGGATCAGCCCCAGCATTTT. This sequence encodes CASSWTAWDQPQHF.

This sequence joins TRBV7-2 and TRBJ2-7, with D hard to call. Germline V gives CDR1 SGHTA, CDR2 FQGNSA. The CDR3 is made up of 13 amino acids. Trimming took off 5 bases at V and 1 base at J, with 9 bases between the two ends. This CDR3 is CASSPVQSYEQYF. The CDR3 region has the DNA TGTGCCAGCAGCCCGGTCCAGTCCTACGAGCAGTACTTC.

At least ten counts were recorded for this clonotype. This chain joins TRBV20-1 and TRBJ1-1, with D hard to call. The CDR3 is made up of 13 amino acids. Looked up from germline, CDR1 is DFQATT and CDR2 is SNEGSKA (reference sequence). The germline V and J ends were trimmed by 2 bases and 0 bases, with 7 bases remaining between them. CDR3 loop: CSARRQLNTEAFF. In DNA, the CDR3 is TGCAGTGCTAGACGGCAGTTGAACACTGAAGCTTTCTTT.

This clonotype has a handful of counts. A much larger clone sits a single nucleotide away, making a read error possible. The rearrangement joins TRBV5-1 to TRBJ1-5, with D tentatively TRBD1 (5 bases). This CDR3 is 15 amino acids long. Germline lookup yields CDR1 SGHRS and CDR2 YFSETQ. DNA for the CDR3: TGCGCCAGCAGCCCGGACACGAGCCCGGGTCAGTCCCAGCATTTT. Translated, it gives CASSPDTSPGQSQHF. Full variable domain (outside the CDR3, taken from reference TRBV5-1 and TRBJ1-5): KAGVTQTPRYLIKTRGQQVTLSCSPISGHRSVSWYQQTPGQGLQFLFEYFSETQRNKGNFPGRFSGRQFSNSRSEMNVSTLELGDSALYLCASSPDTSPGQSQHFGDGTRLSIL.

This clonotype was picked up many times. The CDR3 bases are TGTGCCAGCAGCCAAGAACGCGGCAGGACCCAGTACTTC. Translation gives CASSQERGRTQYF. V gene TRBV4-2 combines with J gene TRBJ2-5; no definite D call. This CDR3 has 13 amino acids. V was shortened by 0 bases and J by 7 bases, with 9 bases between the two germline ends. Germline CDR1 and CDR2: LGHNA and YNFKEQ.

The gene calls are TRBV20-1 and TRBJ2-1; 12 positions match TRBD2. Germline-derived CDR1 and CDR2 are DFQATT and SNEGSKA (reference sequence). The CDR3 sequence is 18 residues long. V trimming: 1 base; J trimming: 7 bases; junction bases outside the gene matches: 14. Written as DNA, the CDR3 is TGCAGTGCTAGAGCATGGACTAGCGGGATTGTAGGGGCTAATGAGCAGTTCTTC. Translated: CSARAWTSGIVGANEQFF.

This clonotype was detected ten times or more. The chain has TRBV2 and TRBJ1-1; tentative D call: TRBD1 (6 bases). The CDR3 runs 13 residues. V was clipped by 7 bases and J by 1 base, with 10 bases between them. Germline CDR1 is SNHLY and CDR2 is FYNNEI. DNA of the CDR3: TGTGCCAGCAAGTTGGGACAGAACACTGAAGCTTTCTTT. The encoded protein is CASKLGQNTEAFF.

The table lists this clonotype with many counts. The chain joins TRBV20-1 to TRBJ2-5; TRBD1 is a possible D gene (5 bases). The germline V gene encodes CDR1 DFQATT and CDR2 SNEGSKA (reference sequence). CDR3 length equals 11 residues. Trimming shortened V by 7 bases and J by 5 bases, and 11 bases separated the two germline ends. The CDR3 sequence: CSGDRVETQYF. The CDR3, as DNA: TGCAGTGGAGACAGAGTCGAGACCCAGTACTTC.

This clonotype was detected a few times. The chain employs TRBV7-9 and TRBJ1-1; D remains ambiguous. V lost 2 bases and J 0 bases, leaving 4 bases between the germline ends. The germline V gene has CDR1 SEHNR and CDR2 FQNEAQ (reference sequence). There are 13 residues in the CDR3. The CDR3: CASSLPVNTEAFF. The CDR3 coding sequence is TGTGCCAGCAGCTTACCAGTGAACACTGAAGCTTTCTTT.

This clonotype was picked up many times. The chain employs TRBV7-9 and TRBJ2-7; 10 nucleotides align to TRBD2. V lost 3 bases and J lost 4; bases outside the gene matches: 3. The CDR3 extends over 14 amino acids. The germline gives CDR1 SEHNR, CDR2 FQNEAQ (reference sequence). The CDR3 nucleotides read TGTGCCAGCAGCTTGACTAGCGGGTCATACGAGCAGTACTTC. This translates into CASSLTSGSYEQYF. The variable domain in full, completed from reference TRBV7-9 and TRBJ2-7, reads DTGVSQNPRHKITKRGQNVTFRCDPISEHNRLYWYRQTLGQGPEFLTYFQNEAQLEKSRLLSDRFSAERPKGSFSTLEIQRTEQGDSAMYLCASSLTSGSYEQYFGPGTRLTVT.

The chain joins TRBV5-1 to TRBJ2-7; weak D call: TRBD1 (6 bases). V was clipped by 5 bases and J by 4 bases, with 10 bases between them. From germline, CDR1 is SGHRS and CDR2 YFSETQ. The CDR3 has 12 residues. The DNA for the CDR3 is TGCGCCAGCAGTCGGACAGCTTACGAGCAGTACTTC. Translation gives CASSRTAYEQYF.

There are many counts of this clonotype. This chain links TRBV12-3 or TRBV12-4 with TRBJ1-5, with 7 bases fitting TRBD1. This CDR3 has 17 amino acids. Germline trimming cut 3 bases from V and 3 bases from J; bases unmatched to any gene: 11. DNA for the CDR3: TGTGCCAGCAGTTTGGAGATGGCCGGGACAGTCAATCAGCCCCAGCATTTT. It encodes CASSLEMAGTVNQPQHF.